This note documents a single T cell receptor beta chain sequence. The antigen is unknown. The entry originates in a study of cytomegalovirus exposure and HLA in healthy donors. Study as a whole: As released early, the data held approximately 80 million unique TCRs from HLA-typed donors. Study-wide results and limits: Productive rates of about 90% or about 30% were seen for most TCR beta V segments in an earlier analysis. Later analysis suggested most CMV-associated TCR beta chains were HLA-restricted.

The primer mix had 60 Vbeta and 13 Jbeta primers. Assay: immunoSEQ multiplex PCR; the TCRdb copy retains only in-frame clones and omits some. This sample has around 100,000 clones, with more than 60% found just once. The CDR3 is made up of 15 amino acids. J lost 2 bases, V lost 6 bases, and 7 bases had no gene match. CDR1 is SNHLY, CDR2 FYNNEI, per germline. Specimen: PBMCs. This TCR was recovered from a female donor in good health and CMV-seropositive. This chain links TRBV2 with TRBJ1-1; 9 bases align to TRBD1. The CDR3 loop reads CASRRPGQGNTEAFF. CDR3 coding DNA: TGTGCCAGCAGACGACCGGGACAGGGAAACACTGAAGCTTTCTTT.